Listed below are T cell receptor beta chains from one sample, sequenced in a study of blood T cell repertoires in COVID-19. Produced via immunoSEQ multiplex PCR; TCRdb's table is partial and in-frame only. The sample shows more than 110,000 clones, 86% of them seen only once. The sequenced sample was PBMCs or T cells enriched from blood (not recorded which). These receptors all come from a middle-aged man who had recovered from COVID-19. The CDR3 runs from the conserved cysteine through the conserved F or W. Each record gives: V gene, clone size, D gene, J gene, CDR3 DNA, CDR3 protein. The D gene is left open where the match is weak. Part of the rows lack a size; the others show once, few, many or a class for expanded clones.

TRBV28	once	-	TRBJ1-2	TGTGCCAGCAGTATATCATTTGGCTACACCTTC	CASSISFGYTF
TRBV28	once	TRBD2	TRBJ2-5	TGTGCCAGCAGTTTATCGGCAGCGGGACTGCTAGAGACCCAGTACTTC	CASSLSAAGLLETQYF
TRBV11-3	-	TRBD2	TRBJ2-3	TGTGCCAGCAGCCCATCGCGGGGGGGCCCAGATACGCAGTATTTT	CASSPSRGGPDTQYF
TRBV7-3	-	TRBD2	TRBJ2-1	TGTGCCAGCAGCTTAACGACTAGCGGGGTGGGTGAGCAGTTCTTC	CASSLTTSGVGEQFF
TRBV28	-	-	TRBJ1-5	TGTGCCAGCAGTTTATCACGGGGGAATCAGCCCCAGCATTTT	CASSLSRGNQPQHF
TRBV30	once	TRBD2	TRBJ2-2	TGTGCCTGGAGTGCCCTAGTGGTAGCGGGGATCACCGGGGAGCTGTTTTTT	CAWSALVVAGITGELFF
TRBV28	-	TRBD2	TRBJ2-7	TGTGCCAGCAGAAGCGGGGGCGACAGCTCCTACGAGCAGTACTTC	CASRSGGDSSYEQYF
TRBV19	-	-	TRBJ1-2	TGTGCCAGTAGTATTGGGCGGTACGACAGGATGGGCTTC	CASSIGRYDRMGF
TRBV6-6	-	-	TRBJ1-4	TGTGCCAGCAGAATGATCTCCAGTGAAAAACTGTTTTTT	CASRMISSEKLFF
TRBV28	-	-	TRBJ1-5	TGTGCCAGCAGTCCCAAGACAGGACCCCATCAGCCCCAGCATTTT	CASSPKTGPHQPQHF
TRBV28	once	TRBD1	TRBJ2-7	TGTGCCGCCGTTTCGGGACAGGGGTACGAGCAGTACTTC	CAAVSGQGYEQYF
TRBV2	-	TRBD1	TRBJ2-7	TGTGCCAGCAGACTACAGGGGGCGTACAACGAGCAGTACTTC	CASRLQGAYNEQYF
TRBV7-2	-	TRBD2	TRBJ2-1	TGTGCCAGCAGCTTAGTTAGCGGGGGGGCCTTCGACAATGAGCAGTTCTTC	CASSLVSGGAFDNEQFF
TRBV7-2	-	TRBD1	TRBJ1-1	TGTGCCAGCAGCCTTGGGACAGGGAGGCCTGAAGCTTTCTTT	CASSLGTGRPEAFF
TRBV5-1	few	TRBD2	TRBJ2-7	TGCGCCAGCAGCTTACTAGCGGGAGGCAACGAGCAGTACTTC	CASSLLAGGNEQYF
TRBV10-3	-	-	TRBJ1-1	TGTGCCATCAGTGATGTCTTGAACACTGAAGCTTTCTTT	CAISDVLNTEAFF
TRBV5-8	-	-	TRBJ1-4	TGTGCCAGCAACCAGGGAGGGGAAAAACTGTTTTTT	CASNQGGEKLFF